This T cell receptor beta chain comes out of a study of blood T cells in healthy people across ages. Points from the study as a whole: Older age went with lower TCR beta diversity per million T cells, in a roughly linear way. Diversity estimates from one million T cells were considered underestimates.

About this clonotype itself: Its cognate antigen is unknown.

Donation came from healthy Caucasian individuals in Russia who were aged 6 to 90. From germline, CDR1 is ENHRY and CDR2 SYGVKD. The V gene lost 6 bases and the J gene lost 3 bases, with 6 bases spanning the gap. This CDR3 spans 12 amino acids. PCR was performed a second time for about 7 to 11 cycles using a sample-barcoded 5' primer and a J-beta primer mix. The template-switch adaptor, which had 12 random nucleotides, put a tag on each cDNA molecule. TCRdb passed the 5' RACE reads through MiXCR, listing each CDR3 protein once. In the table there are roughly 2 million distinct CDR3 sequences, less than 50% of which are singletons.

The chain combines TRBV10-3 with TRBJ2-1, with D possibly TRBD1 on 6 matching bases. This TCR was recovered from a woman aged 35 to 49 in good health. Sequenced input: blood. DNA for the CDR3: TGTGCCATCAGCAGGGGCTACAATGAGCAGTTCTTC. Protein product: CAISRGYNEQFF.